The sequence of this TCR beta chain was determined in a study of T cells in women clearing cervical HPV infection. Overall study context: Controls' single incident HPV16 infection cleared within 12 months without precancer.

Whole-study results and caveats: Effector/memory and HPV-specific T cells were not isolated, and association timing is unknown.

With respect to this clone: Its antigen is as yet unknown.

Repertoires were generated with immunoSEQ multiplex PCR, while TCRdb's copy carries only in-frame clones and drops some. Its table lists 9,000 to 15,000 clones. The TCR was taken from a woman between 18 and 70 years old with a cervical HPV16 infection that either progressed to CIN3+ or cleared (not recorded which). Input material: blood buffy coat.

This CDR3 reads CASSRDRDSPLHF. The DNA read from the CDR3 is TGTGCCAGCAGCCGGGACAGGGATTCACCC. The V gene is TRBV7-6, the J gene TRBJ1-6; 9 bases align to TRBD1. The read comes to an end 3 residues before the CDR3 does, leaving the germline J gene to fill in the end. Germline V CDR1 and CDR2: SGHVS, FNYEAQ. V was clipped by 5 bases and J by 8 bases; unmatched bases: 1. The CDR3 totals 13 residues.